What follows describes a single T cell receptor beta chain. What it binds is unknown. These data are taken from a study of shared clonotypes between healthy human individuals. Broader study findings: It was only blood that was sampled, and tissue repertoires likely differ.

Per germline, CDR1 SNHLY and CDR2 FYNNEI. V was cut by 6 bases and J by 3 bases, with 17 bases left in between. This CDR3 has 15 amino acids. Naive CD8 cells lacked CD45RO, underwent positive selection for CCR7 and left out terminally differentiated effector memory CD45RA+ cells. Libraries were prepared by immunoSEQ multiplex PCR; TCRdb keeps only in-frame clonotypes and omits some of them. This table has about 1.9 million clones, 85% to 95% appearing once. The receptor was isolated from a man in his late teens or twenties in good health. Some clones in this sample may be carry-over from other donors' samples. The sequenced material came from naive CD8+ T cells from PBMCs. The chain employs TRBV2 and TRBJ2-5; D tentatively reads TRBD1 or TRBD2 (6 bases each). The CDR3 region is CASRRRGGKEETQYF. The CDR3 nucleotides are TGTGCCAGCAGGCGGCGAGGGGGGAAGGAAGAGACCCAGTACTTC.